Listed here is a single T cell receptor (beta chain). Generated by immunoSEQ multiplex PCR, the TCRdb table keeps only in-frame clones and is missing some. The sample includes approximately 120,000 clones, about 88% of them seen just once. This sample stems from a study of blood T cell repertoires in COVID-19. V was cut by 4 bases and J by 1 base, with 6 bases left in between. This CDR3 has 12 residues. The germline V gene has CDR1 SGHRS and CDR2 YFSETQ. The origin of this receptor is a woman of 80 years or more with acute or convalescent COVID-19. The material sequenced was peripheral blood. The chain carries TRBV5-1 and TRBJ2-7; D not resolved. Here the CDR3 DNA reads TGCGCCAGCAGCGGAGAATCCTACGAGCAGTACTTC. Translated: CASSGESYEQYF.